What follows are 21 T cell receptor beta chains derived from one specimen sequenced in a study of blood T cell repertoires in COVID-19. Assay used: immunoSEQ multiplex PCR; TCRdb lists only in-frame clones, some missing. The sample shows 350,000 to 550,000 clones, around 88% of them seen only once. Input material: peripheral blood. The origin of the receptors is a woman in her twenties or thirties with acute or convalescent COVID-19.

This chain uses TRBV19 with TRBJ1-5; D not resolved. The V gene lost 5 bases and the J gene lost 9 bases, with 14 bases spanning the gap. CDR1 and CDR2 (germline): LNHDA, SQIVND (reference sequence). The CDR3 spans 13 residues. The CDR3 loop is CASSDTPSGPQHF. Here the CDR3 DNA reads TGTGCCAGTAGTGATACCCCTTCGGGGCCCCAGCATTTT.

DNA for the CDR3: TGTGCCGCCCCAGGGGTTGCCGGGGAGCTGTTTTTT. Translation: CAAPGVAGELFF. V gene TRBV30 combines with J gene TRBJ2-2; D might be TRBD1 (6 bases). Trimming took off 8 bases at V and 6 bases at J, with 13 bases between the two ends. The CDR3 has 12 amino acids. CDR1 and CDR2 (germline): GTSNPN, SVGIG (reference sequence).

The chain uses TRBV6-5 and TRBJ2-5; tentative D call: TRBD1 (5 bases). With 0 bases removed from V and 5 bases from J, the gap between germline ends came to 10 bases. From germline, CDR1 is MNHEY and CDR2 SVGAGI. This CDR3 has 14 residues. In DNA form, the CDR3 reads TGTGCCAGCAGTTACTCGGGGCGGCGGGAGACCCAGTACTTC. Translated: CASSYSGRRETQYF.

The rearrangement uses TRBV30 and TRBJ1-1, with 7 bases matching TRBD1. Germline V gene data show CDR1 as GTSNPN and CDR2 as SVGIG (reference sequence). The V gene end was trimmed by 3 bases and the J gene end by 11 bases; junction bases not matched to a gene: 15. The CDR3 spans 14 residues. The CDR3: CAWRSNRGTAEAFF. CDR3 in DNA: TGTGCCTGGAGAAGTAACAGGGGCACCGCAGAGGCTTTCTTT. Based on the CDR3 plus reference TRBV30 and TRBJ1-1, the full variable domain is SQTIHQWPATLVQPVGSPLSLECTVEGTSNPNLYWYRQAAGRGLQLLFYSVGIGQISSEVPQNLSASRPQDRQFILSSKKLLLSDSGFYLCAWRSNRGTAEAFFGQGTRLTVV.

The chain employs TRBV2 and TRBJ2-1, with TRBD2 identical over 9 bases. J gave up 4 bases and V 9 bases, and 10 bases lay outside the gene matches. The CDR3 extends over 15 amino acids. Looked up from germline, CDR1 is SNHLY and CDR2 is FYNNEI. CDR3 sequence: CASSAERGAYNEQFF. CDR3 coding DNA: TGTGCCAGTTCAGCGGAGCGGGGGGCTTACAATGAGCAGTTCTTC.

The rearrangement uses TRBV5-1 and TRBJ2-2; TRBD2 agrees at 9 bases. The CDR3 length is 19 residues. The germline V gene has CDR1 SGHRS and CDR2 YFSETQ. Unmatched junction bases numbered 15, after V lost 1 base and J lost 5 bases. The CDR3 loop reads CASSLRDIAGASGTGELFF. DNA for the CDR3: TGCGCCAGCAGCTTGCGCGATATAGCGGGGGCCTCGGGGACCGGGGAGCTGTTTTTT.

The chain has TRBV12-5 and TRBJ2-5, with D unresolved. Trimming shortened V by 0 bases and J by 5 bases, and 10 bases separated the two germline ends. Germline V lookup: CDR1 LGHNT, CDR2 FRNRAP. The CDR3 spans 14 residues. CDR3 in amino acids: CASGLVPGPETQYF. Here the CDR3 DNA reads TGTGCTAGTGGTTTGGTACCGGGTCCCGAGACCCAGTACTTC.

The CDR3 sequence is CASSSTGGNQPQHF. DNA for the CDR3: TGTGCCAGCAGCTCGACAGGGGGGAATCAGCCCCAGCATTTT. The chain has TRBV27 and TRBJ1-5; TRBD1 matches 9 bases. There are 14 residues in the CDR3. Germline assignment: CDR1 MNHEY and CDR2 SMNVEV (reference sequence). J gave up 4 bases and V 6 bases, and 4 bases lay outside the gene matches.

The chain joins TRBV11-2 to TRBJ2-7, with TRBD2 identical over 8 bases. The CDR3 is 16 amino acids. The germline V gene encodes CDR1 SGHAT and CDR2 FQNNGV. The V gene end was trimmed by 4 bases and the J gene end by 2 bases; junction bases not matched to a gene: 10. Here the CDR3 reads CASSSFLAGGTYEQYF. As DNA, the CDR3 is TGTGCCAGCAGCTCCTTTTTGGCGGGGGGAACCTACGAGCAGTACTTC.

The chain recombines TRBV18 with TRBJ2-5; possible D gene TRBD2, 5 bases. Trimming pared 3 bases from V and 10 bases from J, leaving 15 bases between. The CDR3 spans 13 residues. Looked up from germline, CDR1 is KGHSH and CDR2 is LQKENI. CDR3 protein: CASSPGRNNIQYF. CDR3 DNA sequence: TGTGCCAGCTCACCGGGGAGAAACAACATCCAGTACTTC.

This chain connects TRBV6-1 to TRBJ2-7; D is uncertain. V lost 0 bases and J 3 bases, leaving 6 bases between the germline ends. Germline values: CDR1 MNHNS, CDR2 SASEGT. The CDR3 has 13 residues. CDR3 coding DNA: TGTGCCAGCAGTGAAGCGTACATCTACGAGCAGTACTTC. This sequence encodes CASSEAYIYEQYF.

The chain joins TRBV5-1 to TRBJ2-2; D is ambiguous. The CDR3 length is 14 residues. Trimming removed 1 base from V and 6 bases from J, with 10 bases in between. Germline loops: CDR1 SGHRS, CDR2 YFSETQ. Here the CDR3 reads CASSLLATAGELFF. CDR3 sequence (DNA): TGCGCCAGCAGCTTGTTGGCCACAGCCGGGGAGCTGTTTTTT.

J is TRBJ2-1 and V is TRBV25-1, with D hard to call. Per germline, CDR1 MGHDK and CDR2 SYGVNS. The CDR3 loop spans 12 amino acids. Trimming shortened V by 1 base and J by 7 bases, and 5 bases separated the two germline ends. CDR3: CASSEWANEQFF. CDR3 nucleotide sequence: TGTGCCAGCAGTGAATGGGCAAATGAGCAGTTCTTC.

The chain joins TRBV18 to TRBJ1-2, with D uncertain. Trimming stripped 6 bases from V and 4 bases from J, with 12 bases between. The CDR3 totals 13 residues. Germline CDR1 KGHSH, CDR2 LQKENI. The CDR3: CASSLDNLYGYTF. The CDR3, as DNA: TGTGCCAGCTCCCTCGACAATCTCTATGGCTACACCTTC.

Many counts were recorded for this clone. Other DNA sequences of this sample code for an identical CDR3. Here the CDR3 reads CASSQFRNTEAFF. The CDR3 DNA reads TGTGCCAGCAGCCAGTTTAGGAACACTGAAGCTTTCTTT. This chain uses TRBV3-1 (or the pseudogene TRBV3-2) with TRBJ1-1; D is unresolved. Trimming took 3 bases from V and 1 from J, leaving 6 bases between them. Germline loops: CDR1 LGHDT, CDR2 YNNKEL (reference sequence). The CDR3 sequence is 13 residues long.

V usage is TRBV11-2 and J usage is TRBJ2-7, with 10 bases aligning to TRBD1. Germline CDR1 SGHAT, CDR2 FQNNGV. The CDR3 totals 17 residues. J lost 4 bases, V lost 6 bases, and 15 bases had no gene match. CDR3 protein: CASRPLRTGQGSYEQYF. The CDR3 DNA follows: TGTGCCAGCAGACCATTGCGCACGGGACAGGGGTCGTACGAGCAGTACTTC. Supplemented by reference TRBV11-2 and TRBJ2-7, the full variable domain reads EAGVAQSPRYKIIEKRQSVAFWCNPISGHATLYWYQQILGQGPKLLIQFQNNGVVDDSQLPKDRFSAERLKGVDSTLKIQPAKLEDSAVYLCASRPLRTGQGSYEQYFGPGTRLTVT.

CDR3 amino acids: CASSIRVRSGNTIYF. CDR3 nucleotides: TGTGCCAGTAGTATACGGGTACGCTCTGGAAACACCATATATTTT. The chain links TRBV19 to TRBJ1-3; D unclear. V dropped 2 bases and J dropped 0 bases, with 8 bases sitting between them. CDR1 and CDR2 (germline): LNHDA, SQIVND (reference sequence). This CDR3 is built from 15 residues.

The rearrangement joins TRBV4-1 to TRBJ1-6; weak D call: TRBD1 (6 bases). The CDR3 spans 17 residues. Germline values: CDR1 MGHRA, CDR2 YSYEKL. Trimming took 0 bases from V and 11 from J, leaving 20 bases between them. The CDR3 bases are TGCGCCAGCAGCCAAGATTCAGGAACCGGGACAAATACACCCCTCCACTTT. It translates to CASSQDSGTGTNTPLHF.

The chain has TRBV5-1 and TRBJ2-5, with D tentatively TRBD2 (5 bases). This CDR3 has 15 residues. The germline V and J ends were trimmed by 2 bases and 0 bases, with 11 bases remaining between them. The germline gives CDR1 SGHRS, CDR2 YFSETQ. In DNA, the CDR3 is TGCGCCAGCAGCTTTCGGGGTTCAAACCAAGAGACCCAGTACTTC. It yields the protein CASSFRGSNQETQYF.

The J gene is TRBJ2-7, the V gene TRBV10-3; no reliable D call. The CDR3 extends over 13 amino acids. The V and J ends lost 2 bases and 2 bases respectively, with 7 bases between them. Germline assignment: CDR1 ENHRY and CDR2 SYGVKD. For the CDR3, the DNA is TGTGCCATCAGTGAGGCAGGCCCCTACGAGCAGTACTTC. This translates into CAISEAGPYEQYF.

The rearrangement uses TRBV25-1 and TRBJ1-2; D uncertain. Germline values: CDR1 MGHDK, CDR2 SYGVNS. Trimming pared 3 bases from V and 7 bases from J, leaving 9 bases between. The CDR3 totals 12 residues. CDR3 amino acids: CASSDSGGGYTF. CDR3 coding DNA: TGTGCCAGCAGTGATAGCGGTGGTGGCTACACCTTC.